Listed below are T cell receptor beta chains from one sample, sequenced in a study of Graves' ophthalmopathy and Graves' hyperthyroidism. TCRdb ran MiXCR on the multiplex PCR reads and lists one entry per CDR3 protein. Seen here are about 1.2 million distinct CDR3 sequences, 35% to 40% observed once, and the top ten hold around 10%. The sequencing input was peripheral blood or thyroid tissue (not recorded which). The receptors originated from an adult man with Graves' hyperthyroidism. CDR3s include the opening cysteine and the closing phenylalanine or tryptophan. D genes are given only for firm matches. Clone size is given for some rows only: seen once, a few or many times, or a class if the clone is expanded.

CDR3 length	clone size	D gene	V gene	J gene	CDR3 protein	CDR3 DNA
17	-	TRBD2	TRBV6-2/TRBV6-3	TRBJ2-2	CASGPGLAPTLTGELFF	TGTGCCAGCGGACCGGGACTAGCGCCTACACTCACCGGGGAGCTGTTTTTT
14	many	TRBD1	TRBV7-2	TRBJ2-7	CASSPRQGIYEQYF	TGTGCCAGCAGCCCCAGACAGGGTATCTACGAGCAGTACTTC
14	many	TRBD1	TRBV10-3	TRBJ1-2	CAISGGTGSYGYTF	TGTGCCATCAGTGGGGGGACAGGGTCCTATGGCTACACCTTC
14	many	-	TRBV2	TRBJ1-1	CASSDYEGNTEAFF	TGTGCCAGCAGTGATTATGAGGGGAACACTGAAGCTTTCTTT
14	few	-	TRBV6-5	TRBJ2-7	CASSYDEQVYEQYF	TGTGCCAGCAGTTACGACGAACAGGTTTACGAGCAGTACTTC
15	many	-	TRBV5-5	TRBJ1-6	CASSLARTENSPLHF	TGTGCCAGCAGCTTGGCCCGGACGGAGAATTCACCCCTCCACTTT
15	-	TRBD2	TRBV12-3/TRBV12-4	TRBJ2-5	CASSLGTTWRETQYF	TGTGCCAGCAGTTTGGGGACTACATGGCGGGAGACCCAGTACTTC
16	many	-	TRBV10-3	TRBJ2-2	CAISESAGVNTGELFF	TGTGCCATCAGTGAGTCGGCAGGGGTGAACACCGGGGAGCTGTTTTTT
16	-	TRBD1	TRBV20-1	TRBJ2-7	CSARGPYWTGTFEQYF	TGCAGTGCTAGGGGACCGTATTGGACAGGGACCTTCGAGCAGTACTTC
13	many	TRBD1	TRBV5-1	TRBJ1-2	CASSPGQGDGYTF	TGTGCCAGCAGCCCAGGACAGGGTGATGGCTACACCTTC
16	-	TRBD1	TRBV7-8	TRBJ1-5	CASSSRGQGSNQPQHF	TGTGCCAGCAGCTCGAGGGGGCAGGGTAGCAATCAGCCCCAGCATTTT
15	many	TRBD2	TRBV9	TRBJ2-5	CASSVQAGGLETQYF	TGTGCCAGCAGCGTACAGGCGGGAGGTTTAGAGACCCAGTACTTC
14	few	-	TRBV5-1	TRBJ1-4	CASSSYYEGEKLFF	TGCGCCAGCAGCTCATATTACGAGGGTGAAAAACTGTTTTTT
14	many	-	TRBV5-6	TRBJ1-1	CASSLVTRNTEAFF	TGTGCCAGCAGCTTAGTAACGAGGAACACTGAAGCTTTCTTT
14	many	-	TRBV5-8	TRBJ2-2	CASSLAAPAGELFF	TGTGCCAGCAGCTTGGCTGCTCCGGCCGGGGAGCTGTTTTTT
15	many	-	TRBV20-1	TRBJ1-3	CSARGSVGNRGTIYF	TGCAGTGCTAGAGGAAGCGTCGGGAACCGAGGCACCATATATTTT
14	-	-	TRBV6-4	TRBJ1-6	CASSWGGRNSPLHF	TGTGCCAGCAGTTGGGGGGGGCGAAATTCACCCCTCCACTTT
15	many	TRBD1	TRBV5-8	TRBJ1-6	CASRRKTGLDSPLHF	TGTGCCAGCAGACGGAAGACAGGGCTCGATTCACCCCTCCACTTT
14	-	-	TRBV5-4	TRBJ1-1	CASSVVYKNTEAFF	TGTGCCAGCAGCGTAGTGTATAAGAACACTGAAGCTTTCTTT
14	-	-	TRBV14	TRBJ1-1	CASAGDGVGTEAFF	TGTGCCAGCGCGGGGGACGGGGTTGGCACTGAAGCTTTCTTT
15	-	TRBD1	TRBV7-8	TRBJ2-5	CASSLGGQGGKTQYF	TGTGCCAGCAGCTTAGGGGGACAGGGAGGAAAGACCCAGTACTTC
15	-	TRBD1	TRBV4-1	TRBJ1-6	CASSQEDRGISPPHF	TGCGCCAGCAGCCAAGAGGACAGGGGGATTTCACCCCCCCACTTT
13	-	-	TRBV6-5	TRBJ2-5	CASREHPGETQYF	TGTGCCAGCAGGGAACACCCCGGAGAGACCCAGTACTTC
16	-	TRBD1	TRBV25-1	TRBJ2-7	CASSKNPGQGSYEQYF	TGTGCCAGCAGTAAAAACCCGGGACAGGGGTCGTACGAGCAGTACTTC
13	-	TRBD1	TRBV29-1	TRBJ2-2	CSAGQGASGELFF	TGCAGCGCTGGACAGGGGGCGTCGGGGGAGCTGTTTTTT
14	many	TRBD1	TRBV7-9	TRBJ1-5	CASSLGQSHQPQHF	TGTGCCAGCAGCTTGGGACAGTCCCACCAGCCCCAGCATTTT
11	-	-	TRBV19	TRBJ1-1	CASKWGTEAFF	TGTGCCAGTAAATGGGGCACTGAAGCTTTCTTT
16	-	-	TRBV12-3/TRBV12-4	TRBJ1-4	CASSLGEKATNEKLFF	TGTGCCAGCAGTTTAGGGGAAAAGGCAACTAATGAAAAACTGTTTTTT
14	many	-	TRBV5-5	TRBJ2-5	CASSLPREQETQYF	TGTGCCAGCAGCTTGCCGAGGGAACAAGAGACCCAGTACTTC
16	-	-	TRBV7-8	TRBJ2-7	CASSSLQDRPSYEQYF	TGTGCCAGCAGCTCGTTACAGGATAGACCCTCCTACGAGCAGTACTTC
16	few	-	TRBV28	TRBJ2-7	CASSLRSSRSPYEQYF	TGTGCCAGCAGTTTAAGGTCTAGCAGGAGCCCCTACGAGCAGTACTTC
13	many	-	TRBV7-8	TRBJ1-2	CASSPNSNYGYTF	TGTGCCAGCAGCCCGAATTCTAACTATGGCTACACCTTC
15	-	TRBD1	TRBV5-1	TRBJ2-5	CASSLRTGNGETQYF	TGTGCCAGCAGCCTGAGGACAGGGAACGGTGAGACCCAGTACTTC
13	-	-	TRBV5-6	TRBJ2-7	CASRGGAGYEQYF	TGTGCCAGCAGAGGAGGGGCTGGGTACGAGCAGTACTTC
14	many	-	TRBV5-1	TRBJ1-1	CASSLALSDLEAFF	TGTGCCAGCAGCTTGGCCTTGTCGGATCTTGAAGCTTTCTTT
16	-	-	TRBV5-1	TRBJ1-2	CASSLGWGLSTYGYTF	TGCGCCAGCAGCTTGGGGTGGGGTTTGTCCACGTATGGCTACACCTTC
12	few	-	TRBV7-2	TRBJ2-7	CARQSTAYEQYF	TGTGCCAGACAGTCAACGGCCTACGAGCAGTACTTC